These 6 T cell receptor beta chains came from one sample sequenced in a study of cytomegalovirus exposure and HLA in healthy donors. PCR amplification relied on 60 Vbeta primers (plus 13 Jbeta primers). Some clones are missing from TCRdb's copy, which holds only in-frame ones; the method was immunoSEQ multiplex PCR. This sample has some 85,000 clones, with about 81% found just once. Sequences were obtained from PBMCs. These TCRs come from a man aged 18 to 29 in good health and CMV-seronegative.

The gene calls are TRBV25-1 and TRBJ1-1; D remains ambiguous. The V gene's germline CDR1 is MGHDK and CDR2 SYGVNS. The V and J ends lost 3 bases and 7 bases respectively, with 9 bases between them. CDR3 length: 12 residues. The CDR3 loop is CASSDRYSEAFF. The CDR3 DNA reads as TGTGCCAGCAGTGATCGGTACAGTGAAGCTTTCTTT.

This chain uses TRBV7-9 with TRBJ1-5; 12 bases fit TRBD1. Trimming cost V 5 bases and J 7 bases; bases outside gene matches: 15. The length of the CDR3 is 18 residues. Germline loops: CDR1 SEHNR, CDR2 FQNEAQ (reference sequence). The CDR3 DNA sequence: TGTGCCAGCAGCACGTCTCTCCGGGACAGGGGGCGAAAACAGCCCCAGCATTTT. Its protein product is CASSTSLRDRGRKQPQHF.

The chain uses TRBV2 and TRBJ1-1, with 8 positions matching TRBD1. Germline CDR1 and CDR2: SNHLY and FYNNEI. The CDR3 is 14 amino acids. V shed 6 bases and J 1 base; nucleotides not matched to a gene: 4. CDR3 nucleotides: TGTGCCAGCAGCGTAGACAGGGGGAACACTGAAGCTTTCTTT. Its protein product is CASSVDRGNTEAFF.

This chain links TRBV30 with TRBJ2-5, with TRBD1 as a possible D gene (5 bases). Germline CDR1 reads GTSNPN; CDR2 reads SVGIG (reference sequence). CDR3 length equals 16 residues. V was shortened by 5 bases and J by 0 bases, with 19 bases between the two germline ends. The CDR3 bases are TGTGCCTGGCGAAGCCCAAGCCAGGGCCACCAAGAGACCCAGTACTTC. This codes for CAWRSPSQGHQETQYF.

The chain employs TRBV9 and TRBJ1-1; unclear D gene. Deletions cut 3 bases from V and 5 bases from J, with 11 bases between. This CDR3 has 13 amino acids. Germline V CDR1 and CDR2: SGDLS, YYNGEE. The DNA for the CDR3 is TGTGCCAGCAGCGGCGGATGGAGTACTGAAGCTTTCTTT. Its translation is CASSGGWSTEAFF.

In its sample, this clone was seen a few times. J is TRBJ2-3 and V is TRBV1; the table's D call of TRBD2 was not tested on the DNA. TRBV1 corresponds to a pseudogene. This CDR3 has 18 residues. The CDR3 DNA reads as TGCACCAGCAGCCAAGTTAAACCGCGGGGAACTAGCACAGATACGCAGTATTTT. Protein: CTSSQVKPRGTSTDTQYF.